What follows is one TCR beta chain and its context. Per germline, CDR1 KGHDR and CDR2 SFDVKD. The CDR3 covers 13 residues. V trimming: 3 bases; J trimming: 3 bases; junction bases outside the gene matches: 0. The record originates from a study of blood T cell repertoires in COVID-19. About the study: The United States, Italy and Spain were the sources of the acute and convalescent COVID-19 samples.

Which cohort a participant joined came from the clinical history participants gave. The assay was immunoSEQ multiplex PCR, and TCRdb's table has in-frame clones only and misses some. The table has roughly 250,000 clones, 90% seen once. The TCR was taken from a middle-aged man who had been exposed to COVID-19. The specimen sequenced was PBMCs or T cells enriched from blood (not recorded which). J is TRBJ2-5 and V is TRBV24-1, with 7 bases matching TRBD1. The CDR3 DNA sequence: TGTGCCACCAGTGATACAGGGGAAGAGACCCAGTACTTC. This encodes CATSDTGEETQYF.